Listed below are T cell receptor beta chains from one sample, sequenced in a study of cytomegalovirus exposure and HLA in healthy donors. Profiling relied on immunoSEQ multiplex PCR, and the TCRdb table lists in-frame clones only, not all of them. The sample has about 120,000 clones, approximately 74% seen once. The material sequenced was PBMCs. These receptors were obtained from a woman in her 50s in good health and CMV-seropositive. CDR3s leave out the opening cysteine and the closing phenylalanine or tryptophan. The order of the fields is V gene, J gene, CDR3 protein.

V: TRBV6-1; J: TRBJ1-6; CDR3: ASSEQGLSSYNSPLH
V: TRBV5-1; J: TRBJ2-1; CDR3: ASSRRLAGVGDEQF
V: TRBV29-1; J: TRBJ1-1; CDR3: SVGAGLMNTEAF
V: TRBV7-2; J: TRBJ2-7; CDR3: ASSLEGQGSYEQY
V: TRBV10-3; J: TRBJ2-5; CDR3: AMGGGETQY
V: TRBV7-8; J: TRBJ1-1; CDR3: ASSPHPDRGTSPTEAF
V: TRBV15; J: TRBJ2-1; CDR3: ATSREDTLSNEQF
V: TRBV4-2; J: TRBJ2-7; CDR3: ASSQDQSGTYEQY
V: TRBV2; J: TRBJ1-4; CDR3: ASSEDGRGGRDEKLF
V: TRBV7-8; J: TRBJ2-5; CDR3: ASSPPSRGRGETQY
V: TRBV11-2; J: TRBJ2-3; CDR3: ASVTSISTDTQY
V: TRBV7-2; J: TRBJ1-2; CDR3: ASSPDRGSNYGYT
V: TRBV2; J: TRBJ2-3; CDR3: ASSEQLAGG
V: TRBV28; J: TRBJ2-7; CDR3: ASSPKTSPQTPYYEQY
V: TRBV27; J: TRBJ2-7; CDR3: ASSLGSEQY
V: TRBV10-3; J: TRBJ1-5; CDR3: AIKPEGQGLNQPQH
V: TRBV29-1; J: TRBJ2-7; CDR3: SVGWDRGSASYEQY
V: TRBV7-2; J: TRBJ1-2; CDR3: AIRETYGYT
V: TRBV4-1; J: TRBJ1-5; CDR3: ASSQEGGTSKPQH